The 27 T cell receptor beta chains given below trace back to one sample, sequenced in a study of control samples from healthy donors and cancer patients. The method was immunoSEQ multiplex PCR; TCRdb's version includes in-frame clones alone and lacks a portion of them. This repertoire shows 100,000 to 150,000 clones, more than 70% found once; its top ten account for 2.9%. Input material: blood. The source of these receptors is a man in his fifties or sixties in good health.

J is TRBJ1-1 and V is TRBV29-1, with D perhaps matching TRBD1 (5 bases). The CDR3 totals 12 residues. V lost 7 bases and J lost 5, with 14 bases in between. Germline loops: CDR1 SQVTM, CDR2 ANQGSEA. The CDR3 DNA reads TGCAGCGCCAGACGGGGGGAGACTGAAGCTTTCTTT. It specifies CSARRGETEAFF.

The CDR3, as DNA: TGTGCCAGTTGTGTCCGGGAGGGAGACACTGAAGCTTTCTTT. Protein: CASCVREGDTEAFF. The V gene is TRBV2, the J gene TRBJ1-1; no firm D call. V was pared by 9 bases and J by 3 bases, with 17 bases between. This CDR3 is built from 14 residues. Germline V gene lookup returns CDR1 SNHLY and CDR2 FYNNEI.

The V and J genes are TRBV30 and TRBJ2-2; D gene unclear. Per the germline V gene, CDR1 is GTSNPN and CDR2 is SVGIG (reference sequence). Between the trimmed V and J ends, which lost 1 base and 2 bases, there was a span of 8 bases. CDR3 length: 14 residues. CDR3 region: CAWSERVNTGELFF. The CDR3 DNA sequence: TGTGCCTGGAGTGAAAGGGTTAACACCGGGGAGCTGTTTTTT.

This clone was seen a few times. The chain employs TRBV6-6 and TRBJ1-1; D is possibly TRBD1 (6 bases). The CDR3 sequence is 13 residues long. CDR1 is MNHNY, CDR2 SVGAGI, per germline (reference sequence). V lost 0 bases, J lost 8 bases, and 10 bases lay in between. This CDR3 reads CASSYSRGAEAFF. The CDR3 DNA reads TGTGCCAGCAGTTACTCGAGGGGGGCAGAAGCTTTCTTT.

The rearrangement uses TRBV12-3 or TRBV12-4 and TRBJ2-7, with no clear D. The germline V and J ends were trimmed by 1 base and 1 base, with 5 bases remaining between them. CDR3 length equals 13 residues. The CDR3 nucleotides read TGTGCCAGCAGTTTAGGAGGTTCCTACGAGCAGTACTTC. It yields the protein CASSLGGSYEQYF.

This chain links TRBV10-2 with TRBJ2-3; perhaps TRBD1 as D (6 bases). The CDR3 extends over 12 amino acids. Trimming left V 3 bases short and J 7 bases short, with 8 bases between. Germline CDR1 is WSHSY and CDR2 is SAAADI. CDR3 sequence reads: CASSEQGNTQYF. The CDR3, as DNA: TGCGCCAGCAGTGAACAGGGTAATACGCAGTATTTT.

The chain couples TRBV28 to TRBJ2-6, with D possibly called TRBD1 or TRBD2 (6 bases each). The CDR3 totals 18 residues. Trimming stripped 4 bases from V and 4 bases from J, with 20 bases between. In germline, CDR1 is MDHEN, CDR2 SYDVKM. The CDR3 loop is CASSYGGLRPSGANVLTF. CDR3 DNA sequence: TGTGCCAGCAGTTACGGGGGCCTTAGACCCTCCGGGGCCAACGTCCTGACTTTC.

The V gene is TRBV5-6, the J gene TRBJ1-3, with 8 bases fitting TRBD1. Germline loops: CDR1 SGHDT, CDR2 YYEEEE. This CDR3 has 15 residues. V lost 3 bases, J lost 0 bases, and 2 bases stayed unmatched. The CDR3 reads CASSSTGGSGNTIYF. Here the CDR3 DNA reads TGTGCCAGCAGCTCAACAGGGGGCTCTGGAAACACCATATATTTT.

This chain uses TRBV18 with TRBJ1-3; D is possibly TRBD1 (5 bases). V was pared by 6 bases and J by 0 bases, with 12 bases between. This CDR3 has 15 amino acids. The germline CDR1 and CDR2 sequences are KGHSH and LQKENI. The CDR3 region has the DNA TGTGCCAGCTCGGAGCTCGACAGCTCTGGAAACACCATATATTTT. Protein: CASSELDSSGNTIYF.

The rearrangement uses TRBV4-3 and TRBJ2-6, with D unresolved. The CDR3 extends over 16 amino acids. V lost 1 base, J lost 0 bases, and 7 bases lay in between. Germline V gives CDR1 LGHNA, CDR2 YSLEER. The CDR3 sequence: CASSQGIASGANVLTF. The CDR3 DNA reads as TGCGCCAGCAGCCAAGGTATCGCCTCTGGGGCCAACGTCCTGACTTTC.

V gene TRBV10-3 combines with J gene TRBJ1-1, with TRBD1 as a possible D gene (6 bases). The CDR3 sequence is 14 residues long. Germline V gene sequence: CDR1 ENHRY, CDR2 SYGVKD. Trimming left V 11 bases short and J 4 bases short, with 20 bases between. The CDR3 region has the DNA TGTGCCGCCGGGCAGGGACAAGTTGGCACTGAAGCTTTCTTT. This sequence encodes CAAGQGQVGTEAFF.

The CDR3 here is CASSPDSQGYGYTF. In DNA, the CDR3 is TGTGCCAGCAGTCCCGACAGTCAAGGATATGGCTACACCTTC. This chain uses TRBV6-2 or TRBV6-3 with TRBJ1-2; TRBD1 is a possible D gene (5 bases). Trimming took off 5 bases at V and 5 bases at J, with 15 bases between the two ends. Germline assignment: CDR1 MNHEY and CDR2 SVGEGT. The CDR3 runs 14 residues.

Here the CDR3 reads CASSRGVAGTEAFF. Here the CDR3 DNA reads TGTGCCAGCAGCCGAGGGGTGGCAGGCACTGAAGCTTTCTTT. The V and J genes are TRBV11-2 and TRBJ1-1; a weak D match, TRBD1 (5 bases). Looked up from germline, CDR1 is SGHAT and CDR2 is FQNNGV. The CDR3 totals 14 residues. V lost 5 bases and J 4 bases, leaving 14 bases between the germline ends.

CDR3 sequence (DNA): TGTGCCAGCAGTCGAACGGGACCGGGGTATCTCAATTTCTCACCCCTCCACTTT. As protein: CASSRTGPGYLNFSPLHF. The chain is built from TRBV6-6 and TRBJ1-6, with D possibly matching TRBD1 (5 bases). The CDR3 spans 18 residues. In germline, CDR1 is MNHNY, CDR2 SVGAGI (reference sequence). The V and J ends lost 5 bases and 10 bases respectively, with 27 bases between them.

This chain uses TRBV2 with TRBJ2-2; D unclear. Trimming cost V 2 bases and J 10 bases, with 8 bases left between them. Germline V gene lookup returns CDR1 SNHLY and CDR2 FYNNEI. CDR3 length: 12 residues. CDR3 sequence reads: CASSESGVELFF. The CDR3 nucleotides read TGTGCCAGCAGTGAAAGTGGGGTGGAGCTGTTTTTT. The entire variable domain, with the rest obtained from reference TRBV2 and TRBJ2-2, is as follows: EPEVTQTPSHQVTQMGQEVILRCVPISNHLYFYWYRQILGQKVEFLVSFYNNEISEKSEIFDDQFSVERPDGSNFTLKIRSTKLEDSAMYFCASSESGVELFFGEGSRLTVL.

The CDR3 protein is CASSVDRFGGYTF. CDR3 nucleotides: TGTGCCAGCAGCGTAGATCGGTTTGGAGGCTACACCTTC. This rearrangement joins TRBV9 to TRBJ1-2; D is undetermined. Trimming stripped 0 bases from V and 8 bases from J, with 11 bases between. Germline assignment: CDR1 SGDLS and CDR2 YYNGEE. This CDR3 region has 13 residues.

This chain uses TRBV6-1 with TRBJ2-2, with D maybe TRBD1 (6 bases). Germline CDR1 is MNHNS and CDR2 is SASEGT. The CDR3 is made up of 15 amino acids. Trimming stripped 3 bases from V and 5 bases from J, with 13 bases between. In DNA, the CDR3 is TGTGCCAGCAGTGATAACGGACAGATTACCGGGGAGCTGTTTTTT. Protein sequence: CASSDNGQITGELFF.

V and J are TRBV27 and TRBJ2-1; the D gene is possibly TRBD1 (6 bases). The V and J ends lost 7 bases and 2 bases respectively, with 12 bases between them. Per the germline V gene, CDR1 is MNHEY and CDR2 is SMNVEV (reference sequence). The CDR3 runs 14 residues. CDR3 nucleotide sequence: TGTGCCAGCACCTTACAGGGCCCCTACAATGAGCAGTTCTTC. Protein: CASTLQGPYNEQFF.

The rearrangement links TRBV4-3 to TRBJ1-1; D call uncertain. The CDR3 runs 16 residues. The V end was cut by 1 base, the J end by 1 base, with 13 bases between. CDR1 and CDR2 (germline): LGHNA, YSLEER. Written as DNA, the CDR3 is TGCGCCAGCAGCCAAGGGGCTCCTAGGTGGAACACTGAAGCTTTCTTT. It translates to CASSQGAPRWNTEAFF.

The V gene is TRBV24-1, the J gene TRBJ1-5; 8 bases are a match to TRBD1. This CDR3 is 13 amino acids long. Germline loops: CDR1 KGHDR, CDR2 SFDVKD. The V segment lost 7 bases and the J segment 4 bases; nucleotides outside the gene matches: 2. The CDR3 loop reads CATSRQGNQPQHF. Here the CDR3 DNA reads TGTGCCACCAGCAGACAGGGGAATCAGCCCCAGCATTTT.

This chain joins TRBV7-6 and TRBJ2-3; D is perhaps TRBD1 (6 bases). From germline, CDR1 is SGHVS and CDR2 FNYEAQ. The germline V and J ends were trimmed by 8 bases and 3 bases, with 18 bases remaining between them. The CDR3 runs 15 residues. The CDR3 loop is CASGITGSRTDTQYF. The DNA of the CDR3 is TGTGCCAGCGGAATAACAGGGAGTCGGACAGATACGCAGTATTTT.

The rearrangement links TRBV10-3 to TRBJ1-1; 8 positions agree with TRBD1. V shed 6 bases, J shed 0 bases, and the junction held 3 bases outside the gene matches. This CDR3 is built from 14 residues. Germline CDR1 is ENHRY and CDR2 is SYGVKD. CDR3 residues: CAIRDRVMNTEAFF. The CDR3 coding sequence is TGTGCCATCAGGGACAGGGTGATGAACACTGAAGCTTTCTTT.

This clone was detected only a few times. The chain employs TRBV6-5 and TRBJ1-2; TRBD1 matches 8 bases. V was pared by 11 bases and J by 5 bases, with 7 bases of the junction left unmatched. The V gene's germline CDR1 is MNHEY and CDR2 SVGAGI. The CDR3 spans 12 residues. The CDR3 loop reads CAVSRGHYGYTF. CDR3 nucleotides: TGTGCCGTTTCCAGGGGGCATTATGGCTACACCTTC.

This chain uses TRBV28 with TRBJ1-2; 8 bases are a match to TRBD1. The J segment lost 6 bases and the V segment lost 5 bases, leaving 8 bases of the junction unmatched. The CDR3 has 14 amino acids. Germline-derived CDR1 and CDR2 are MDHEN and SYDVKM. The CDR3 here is CASSPRTGYNGYTF. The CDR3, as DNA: TGTGCCAGCAGTCCCCGGACAGGGTATAATGGCTACACCTTC.

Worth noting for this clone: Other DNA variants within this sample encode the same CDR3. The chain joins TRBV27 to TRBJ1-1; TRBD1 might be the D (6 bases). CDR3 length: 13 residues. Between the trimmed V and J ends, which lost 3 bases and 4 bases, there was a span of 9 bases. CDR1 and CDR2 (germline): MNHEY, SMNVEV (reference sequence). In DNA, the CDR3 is TGTGCCAGCAGTTTTAGGGGGAGCACTGAAGCTTTCTTT. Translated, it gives CASSFRGSTEAFF.

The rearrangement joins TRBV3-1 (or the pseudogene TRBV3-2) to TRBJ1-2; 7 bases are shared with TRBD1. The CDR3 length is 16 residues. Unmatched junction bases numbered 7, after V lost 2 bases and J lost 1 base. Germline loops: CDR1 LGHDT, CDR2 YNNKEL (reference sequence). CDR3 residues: CASSQPGTAVNYGYTF. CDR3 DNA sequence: TGTGCCAGCAGCCAACCCGGGACAGCGGTTAACTATGGCTACACCTTC.

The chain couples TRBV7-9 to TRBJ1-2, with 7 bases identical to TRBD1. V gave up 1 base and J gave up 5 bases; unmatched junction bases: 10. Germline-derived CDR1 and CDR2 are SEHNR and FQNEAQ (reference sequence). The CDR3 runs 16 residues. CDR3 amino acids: CASSLDVGGESYGYTF. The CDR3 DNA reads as TGTGCCAGCAGCTTAGATGTAGGGGGCGAGTCTTATGGCTACACCTTC.